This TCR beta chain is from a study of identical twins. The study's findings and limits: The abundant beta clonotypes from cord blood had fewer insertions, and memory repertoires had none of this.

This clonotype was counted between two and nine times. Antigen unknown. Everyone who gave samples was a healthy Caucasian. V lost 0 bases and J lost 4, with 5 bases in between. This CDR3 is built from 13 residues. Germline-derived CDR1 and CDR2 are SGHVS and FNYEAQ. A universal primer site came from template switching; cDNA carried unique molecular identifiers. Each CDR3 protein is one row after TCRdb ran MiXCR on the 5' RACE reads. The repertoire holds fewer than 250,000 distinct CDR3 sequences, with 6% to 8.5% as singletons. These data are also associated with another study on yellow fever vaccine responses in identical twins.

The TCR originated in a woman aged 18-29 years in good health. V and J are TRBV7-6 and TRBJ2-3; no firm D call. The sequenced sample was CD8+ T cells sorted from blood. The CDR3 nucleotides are TGTGCCAGCAGCTTAGCGCAGGCAGATACGCAGTATTTT. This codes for CASSLAQADTQYF.